Shown below are 4 T cell receptor beta chains from a single sample sequenced in a study of CD8 T cells in Susac syndrome. Reverse transcription used about 0.45 to 1 ug RNA and random hexamers. From the immunoSEQ multiplex PCR reads, TCRdb called clonotypes with MiXCR, one entry per CDR3 protein. Of around 190,000 distinct CDR3 sequences in the sample, 85% to 95% were seen once. The sequenced material came from CD8+ T cells from PBMCs. These receptors all stem from a human donor with multiple sclerosis.

This sequence joins TRBV7-9 and TRBJ1-2; possibly TRBD1 for D (5 bases). Germline assignment: CDR1 SEHNR and CDR2 FQNEAQ (reference sequence). CDR3 length: 13 residues. The V end lost 7 bases, the J end lost 6 bases, and 15 bases lay between the germline ends. CDR3 in DNA: TGTGCCAGCACCGCGGGAGGGGCGGATGGCTACACCTTC. Translated: CASTAGGADGYTF.

The chain is built from TRBV15 and TRBJ1-1, with TRBD1 as a possible D gene (6 bases). The ends were cut back, 4 bases at V and 4 bases at J, with 13 bases in the middle. Germline loops: CDR1 LNHNV, CDR2 YYDKDF (reference sequence). The CDR3 is 14 amino acids. The CDR3 reads CATSTPGGLTEAFF. DNA of the CDR3: TGTGCCACCAGCACACCTGGGGGCCTCACTGAAGCTTTCTTT.

The J gene is TRBJ2-3, the V gene TRBV15; 9 bases are shared with TRBD2. Trimming removed 0 bases from V and 2 bases from J; junction bases left unmatched: 6. This CDR3 is built from 17 residues. The germline CDR1 and CDR2 sequences are LNHNV and YYDKDF (reference sequence). CDR3 amino acids: CATSRDGVAGVTDTQYF. The CDR3 DNA reads as TGTGCCACCAGCAGAGATGGGGTAGCGGGGGTCACAGATACGCAGTATTTT. The whole variable domain, remainder taken from reference TRBV15 and TRBJ2-3, is DAMVIQNPRYQVTQFGKPVTLSCSQTLNHNVMYWYQQKSSQAPKLLFHYYDKDFNNEADTPDNFQSRRPNTSFCFLDIRSPGLGDTAMYLCATSRDGVAGVTDTQYFGPGTRLTVL.

The chain recombines TRBV4-2 with TRBJ1-1; no clear D. Trimming cost V 0 bases and J 4 bases, with 12 bases left between them. CDR1 and CDR2 (germline): LGHNA, YNFKEQ. The CDR3 has 15 amino acids. The CDR3 coding sequence is TGTGCCAGCAGCCAAGATGGGTGGCGGGGCACTGAAGCTTTCTTT. Translation: CASSQDGWRGTEAFF.